This T cell receptor beta chain was observed in a study of blood T cell repertoires in COVID-19. The trim removed 6 bases at V and 1 base at J, leaving 7 bases unmatched. This CDR3 has 16 amino acids. In germline, CDR1 is SQVTM, CDR2 ANQGSEA. Assay used: immunoSEQ multiplex PCR; TCRdb lists only in-frame clones, some missing. This sample yields approximately 97,000 clones, of which 85% are seen a single time; 35% to 45% belongs to the top ten. The origin of this receptor is a man older than 75 with acute or convalescent COVID-19. The chain joins TRBV29-1 to TRBJ1-5, with 12 bases that match TRBD1. Sample: peripheral blood. In DNA, the CDR3 is TGCAGCGTAATAGGGACAGGGGGCTCAAGCAATCAGCCCCAGCATTTT. Protein product: CSVIGTGGSSNQPQHF.